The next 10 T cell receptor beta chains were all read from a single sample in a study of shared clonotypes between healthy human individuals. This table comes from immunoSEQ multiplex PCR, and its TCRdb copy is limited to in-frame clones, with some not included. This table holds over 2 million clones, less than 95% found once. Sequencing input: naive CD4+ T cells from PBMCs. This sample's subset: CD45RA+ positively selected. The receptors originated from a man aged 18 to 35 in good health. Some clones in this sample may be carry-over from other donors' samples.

CDR3: CAISVLDRAQETQYF. The CDR3 DNA reads TGTGCCATCAGCGTACTCGACAGGGCCCAAGAGACCCAGTACTTC. The rearrangement joins TRBV10-3 to TRBJ2-5; TRBD1 matches at 7 bases. Germline CDR1 is ENHRY and CDR2 is SYGVKD. This CDR3 contains 15 residues. The ends lost 6 bases at V and 1 base at J; junction bases unmatched: 8.

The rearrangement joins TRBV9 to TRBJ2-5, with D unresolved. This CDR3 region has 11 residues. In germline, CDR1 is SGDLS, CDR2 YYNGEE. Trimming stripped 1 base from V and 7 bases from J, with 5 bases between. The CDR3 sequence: CASSVNGTQYF. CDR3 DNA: TGTGCCAGCAGCGTAAATGGGACCCAGTACTTC.

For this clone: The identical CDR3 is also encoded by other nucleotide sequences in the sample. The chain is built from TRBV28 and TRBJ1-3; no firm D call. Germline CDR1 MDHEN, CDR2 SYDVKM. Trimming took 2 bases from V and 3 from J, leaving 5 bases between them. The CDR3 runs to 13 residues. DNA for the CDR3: TGTGCCAGCAGTTTACTCAGTGGAAACACCATATATTTT. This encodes CASSLLSGNTIYF.

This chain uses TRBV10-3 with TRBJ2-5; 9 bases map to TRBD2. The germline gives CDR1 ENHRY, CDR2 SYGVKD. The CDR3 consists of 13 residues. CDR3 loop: CAISGSDQETQYF. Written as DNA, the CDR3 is TGTGCGATTAGCGGGAGTGATCAAGAGACCCAGTACTTC.

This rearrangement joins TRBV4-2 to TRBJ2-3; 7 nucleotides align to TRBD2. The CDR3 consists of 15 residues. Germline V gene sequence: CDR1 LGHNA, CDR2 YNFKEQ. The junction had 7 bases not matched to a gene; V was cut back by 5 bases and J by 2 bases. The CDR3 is CASSKGLTYTDTQYF. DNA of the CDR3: TGTGCCAGCAGCAAGGGACTAACGTACACAGATACGCAGTATTTT.

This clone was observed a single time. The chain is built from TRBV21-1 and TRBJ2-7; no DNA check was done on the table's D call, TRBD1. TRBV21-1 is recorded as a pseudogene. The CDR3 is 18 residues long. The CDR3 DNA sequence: TGTGCCAGCAGCAAAGCGCTGACAGGGGGGCCCAGCTCCTACGAGCAGTACTTC. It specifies CASSKALTGGPSSYEQYF.

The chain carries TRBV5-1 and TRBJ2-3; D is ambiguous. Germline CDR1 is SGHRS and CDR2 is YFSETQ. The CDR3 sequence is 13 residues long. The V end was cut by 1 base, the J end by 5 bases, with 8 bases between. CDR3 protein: CASSLIPEDTQYF. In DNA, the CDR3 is TGCGCCAGCAGCTTGATACCAGAAGATACGCAGTATTTT.

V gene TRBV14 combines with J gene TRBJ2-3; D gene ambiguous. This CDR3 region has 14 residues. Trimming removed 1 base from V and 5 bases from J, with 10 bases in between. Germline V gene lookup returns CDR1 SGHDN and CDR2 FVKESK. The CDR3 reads CASSQGGYGDTQYF. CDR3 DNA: TGTGCCAGCAGCCAAGGAGGATACGGAGATACGCAGTATTTT.

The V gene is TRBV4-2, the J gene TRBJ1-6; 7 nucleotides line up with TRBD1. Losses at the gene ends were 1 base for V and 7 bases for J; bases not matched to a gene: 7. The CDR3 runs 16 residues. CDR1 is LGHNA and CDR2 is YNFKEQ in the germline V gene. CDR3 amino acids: CASSQVPGQLNSPLHF. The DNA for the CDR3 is TGTGCCAGCAGCCAAGTCCCGGGACAGTTGAATTCACCCCTCCACTTT.

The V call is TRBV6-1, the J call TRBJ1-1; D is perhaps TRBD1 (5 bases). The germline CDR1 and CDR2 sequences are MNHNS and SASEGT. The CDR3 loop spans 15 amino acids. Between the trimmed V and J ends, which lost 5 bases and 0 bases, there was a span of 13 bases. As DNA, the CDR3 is TGTGCCAGCAGTACCACGGACATTGTGAACACTGAAGCTTTCTTT. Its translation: CASSTTDIVNTEAFF.